This T cell receptor (beta chain) comes out of a study of blood T cell repertoires in COVID-19. The overall study: The study drew acute and convalescent COVID-19 samples from the United States, Italy and Spain. The analysed material was cDNA or gDNA that came from T cells, B-cell-depleted T cells, or PBMCs.

Trimming took 3 bases from V and 4 from J; bases not matched to a gene: 6. CDR1 and CDR2 (germline): DFQATT, SNEGSKA (reference sequence). The CDR3 runs 14 residues. Only in-frame clones appear in the TCRdb table, and some are missing; sequencing was by immunoSEQ multiplex PCR. The repertoire includes roughly 90,000 clones, 80% to 90% of them detected once, and 2.5% to 3.5% sits in the top ten. The sequenced sample consisted of peripheral blood. The chain couples TRBV20-1 to TRBJ1-5; 7 nucleotides agree with TRBD1. This TCR was recovered from a man over 45 with COVID-19, enrolled during active disease. CDR3 sequence: CSASEGQNNQPQHF. The CDR3 DNA reads TGCAGTGCTAGTGAGGGACAGAATAATCAGCCCCAGCATTTT.